This T cell receptor (beta chain) comes out of a study of cytomegalovirus exposure and HLA in healthy donors (dated by TCRdb to about 2017). Turning to the overall study: An earlier analysis of under 600 of the donors reported roughly 270 Gb of sequence data and 120 million or so unique TCR beta sequences from 150 million to 200 million T cells. Along with the approximately 650-subject first cohort, a separate validation cohort of over a hundred different subjects was used. The later analysis used no new phenotypic data to find candidate immune exposures, relying instead on TCR beta sequences and their occurrence across donors. The number of typed donors differed by locus: 629-630 for A, B, C, DRB1 and DQB1; 500 to 550 for DQA1; approximately 600 for DPA1; and 400 to 480 for DPB1. Because of strong linkage in the cohort, roughly five DR-DQ haplotypes were treated as single units for association and clustering. Every discovery cohort repertoire had been produced on one sequencing platform. Donor age, sex, ethnicity and CMV serostatus were compiled alongside the repertoire data. HLA typing included class I and class II loci at four-digit resolution. An early release covering 500 to 750 HLA-typed donors comprised approximately 290 gigabases of sequencing data and around 85 million unique TCR sequences. A later genetic analysis used genome-wide SNP genotypes for about 60% of the roughly 700 donors, treating that subset as a discovery cohort. Among the approximately 400 genotyped donors, around 81% belonged to the genetic ancestry cluster associated with self-reported Caucasian donors. A later analysis re-analyzed previously published TCR beta repertoires from approximately 670 donors and added high-resolution HLA genotyping to study TCR occurrence patterns. To decide whether each TCR beta V gene segment behaved as functional or pseudogenic, an earlier analysis of fewer than 750 of the donors relied on high-throughput TCR beta sequencing. The aim of the study was to test whether cataloging public T cell receptors could identify signatures of past pathogen exposure. High-throughput TCR immunosequencing, statistical association of individual TCRs with disease status, and machine learning were combined to predict cytomegalovirus infection status. Among 398 genotyped donors of the cohort, an average of about 220,000 unique TCR beta nucleotide sequences was sequenced per donor, of which about 19% were non-productive. The study used immunosequencing to profile the T cell repertoires of 670 or so subjects and linked those repertoires to cytomegalovirus serostatus. What the authors observed across the whole study: The cohort was sequenced for TCR beta chains only, and without alpha or paired-chain data the features that could be detected were limited. A later genetic analysis associated a missense DCLRE1C variant with V-gene and J-gene trimming of TCR beta chains, and an independent cohort replicated the association. Presence/absence analyses assumed roughly uniform sequencing depth across donors, an assumption that may not hold. The 87-base-pair reads could not distinguish some IMGT-functional V segments, including TRBV6-2 and TRBV6-3, so those segments were excluded. A cluster of highly shared sequence variants was judged likely to represent a technical artifact of the sequencing pipeline. A total of 150 to 200 TCR beta chains were listed by the study as associated with cytomegalovirus. Because some donors lacked HLA typing at each locus, the association tests relied only on the typed subset. Most TCR sequences were observed very rarely across donors, whereas some public TCRs were present in many individuals. Linkage disequilibrium might explain the correlated functional status among segregating V segments, but an unknown experimental factor could not be ruled out. When HLA alleles, especially DR and DQ, strongly co-occurred, attributing TCR associations to individual alleles was difficult. In an earlier analysis of more than 450 of the donors, most TCR beta V segments were observed in productive rearrangements about 87% or about 30% of the time, broadly matching IMGT annotations. Compared with equally common non-associated chains, HLA-associated TCR beta chains in a later analysis were more clonally expanded and had lower generation probabilities. CMV serostatus was the only immune exposure information available for the cohort. The earlier analysis of around 600 of the donors excluded some 16 rarely observed V segments, including chromosome 9 orphons, because counts were too low. Specific HLA alleles were associated with about 17,000 TCR beta sequences at a false discovery rate of 0.05 in a later analysis. A further reported finding was that TCR beta sequences accurately predicted the HLA-A and HLA-B alleles for most subjects in the first cohort. Cytomegalovirus status was reported to be diagnosed by the classifier with high specificity and sensitivity in both the original and validation cohorts. Compared with the approximately 720-donor mean, donors in an Asian-associated ancestry cluster had fewer N-insertions in productive TCRs, according to a later genetic analysis. A later analysis found that TCR association rates varied across HLA loci, with DRB1 alleles showing the most associated TCRs and HLA-C alleles the fewest. Three of the identified cytomegalovirus-associated TCR beta chains were confirmed in vitro to be specific for cytomegalovirus antigens. Most CMV-associated TCR beta chains appeared to be HLA-restricted in a later analysis, and the HLA associations seemed to be driven largely by CMV exposure. A later analysis reported that several top co-occurrence clusters appeared linked to parvovirus B19, influenza, CMV and Epstein-Barr virus. The authors suggested that the approach could potentially be extended to other disease states and immunological phenotypes.

About this clone itself: The target of this receptor is not known. No qualities accompany the bases; no much larger clone lies one base away.

In total, 630 or so healthy bone marrow donors made up the cohort. At the time of sampling, every cohort member was nominally healthy, though immune exposures that went unrecorded were likely present. The donor was CMV seronegative and was included in the group of 352 seronegative cohort members. Each donor provided a peripheral blood sample, and peripheral blood mononuclear cells were used for TCR beta sequencing. Genomic DNA was extracted from the blood cell samples with the Qiagen DNeasy Blood Extraction Kit. V drops 6 bases and J drops 0 bases, leaving 6 bases in between. The CDR3 starts with the cysteine, ends with the phenylalanine, and has 13 residues. Only the CDR3 DNA is retained, 39 bases long and in frame from the first base. The CDR1 and CDR2 encoded by the germline V gene (reference sequence) are MNHEY and SMNVEV. Library creation used the immunoSEQ multiplex PCR assay. For the multiplex PCR, a mixture combining 60 forward primers for TCR Vbeta segments and 13 reverse primers for TCR Jbeta segments was used. A multiplex PCR assay on genomic DNA amplified the CDR3 region of rearranged TCR beta genes. The amplified TCR beta libraries were sequenced on the Illumina HiSeq System as 87-base-pair reads. Under the source paper's analysis protocol: A later analysis tallied 70 million to 100 million unique TCR beta chains across the 666 repertoires, and around 10 million of those chains were shared by two or more donors. A nearest-neighbor algorithm error-corrected the raw reads and collapsed the reads into unique sequences, merging closely related sequences to remove PCR and sequencing errors. To assign V, D and J gene segments, CDR3 sequences were aligned to IMGT reference sequences. For a sequence to be retained, a match of at least six nucleotides was required to both a V gene segment and a J gene segment. A rearrangement counted as productive if the CDR3 had no stop codons and remained in frame with V and J, and every other rearrangement counted as non-productive. CDR3 was defined by IMGT convention, running from the second conserved V-encoded cysteine to the conserved J-encoded phenylalanine. Sequences without an unambiguous match to a single V gene segment were excluded from the earlier analysis of several hundred of the donors. In an earlier analysis of about 590 of the donors, a V segment was called functional when productive rearrangements were above 56.7%, and segregating when the standard deviation between donors exceeded 5%. To diagnose cytomegalovirus status from the catalog of TCR beta chain sequences, a statistical classification framework was built. A later analysis assigned V and J genes by comparing TCR nucleotide sequences with IMGT/GENE-DB human TR gene sequences. A later analysis assigned CDR3 sequences and most-parsimonious VDJ recombination scenarios with the TCRdist pipeline. A later analysis defined each TCR beta chain by its CDR3 amino acid sequence plus V-gene family, and excluded reads lacking a unique V-gene family. As a way to deal with suspected cross-contamination and a sequencing artifact, a later analysis dropped 450 to 700 nucleotide sequences that were highly shared and had low generation probability. For each public chain, a later analysis derived a clonal expansion index from normalized ranks of inferred template counts within each repertoire. In a later analysis, generation probabilities were computed using a VDJ recombination model fitted to out-of-frame rearrangements, and the results were checked against IGoR. In a later analysis, TCR-TCR, TCR-HLA and TCR-CMV co-occurrence was scored with hypergeometric tests, and a repertoire-size bias correction was applied to TCR pairs. In a later analysis, false discovery rates were estimated by permuting HLA or CMV assignments 20 times. In a later analysis, co-occurring TCRs were grouped using DBSCAN, and TCRdist sequence similarity was added for clustering within HLA-allele-positive subsets. Repertoires with fewer than 30,000 or more than 120,000 public chains, plus five repertoires with anomalous nucleotide sharing, were excluded from co-occurrence clustering. In its TCRdb copy, this immuneACCESS table keeps in-frame sequences only and misses some clones. Where compared with another copy, unresolved V genes explain less than half of these, and the others have no known cause. The DNA gave D and trimming, while V, J and clone size come from that table. This sample gives about 67,000 clones in total; 70% to 90% of them show up just once. The top ten constitute about 3.2% of the sample.

The origin of this receptor is a young woman in good health and CMV-seronegative. This chain is built from TRBV27 and TRBJ1-5, with no confident D gene call. Sequencing was done on a sample of PBMCs. In nucleotides, the sequence is TGTGCCAGCAGCCCATCTAGCAATCAGCCCCAGCATTTT. It is translated as CASSPSSNQPQHF.